This entry concerns a single TCR beta chain. The antigen this receptor binds is unknown. It has no much larger one-base neighbor in the sample; base qualities were not kept. This sample is drawn from a study of blood T cells in healthy people across ages (dated by TCRdb to about 2015). Broadly, across the study: In model experiments, template switching captured about one uniquely barcoded TCR beta cDNA molecule for every two T cells. Using deep sequencing normalized with unique cDNA molecular identifiers, the study measured how TCR beta repertoire diversity changes with age. Four age groups were formed from the donors: young (average roughly 15 years), middle-aged (roughly 38), aged (roughly 56) and long-lived (more than 75). To avoid experimental bias, donors of different ages were spread randomly across the sequencing lanes. The study analyzed two additional independent replicas of 1 million unique cDNA reads from the same blood draw for two donors, one aged 18 to 30 and one aged 80 or older. What the authors observed across the whole study: Conclusive comparison of naive and antigen-experienced compartments was prevented by the profiling of bulk unsorted PBMCs. Compared with the aged group, the long-lived group had more naive CD4+ T cells, fewer expanded clones and increased TCR diversity, a pattern suggesting age selection. Estimates of total diversity based on one million sequenced T cells were regarded as lower bounds and as underestimates. Observed TCR beta diversity per million T cells fell roughly linearly with age, and a significant reduction was already apparent by age roughly 40. There was a strong correlation between observed TCR beta diversity and the percentage of naive T cells measured by flow cytometry. Donor CMV infection status was unknown, potentially confounding age-related changes in expanded clonotypes.

Systemically healthy Caucasian individuals from Russia, 35 to 50 in total and aged about 6 to 95 years, were included as donors. Around 10 milliliters of peripheral blood were drawn from each donor into EDTA-treated Vacutainer tubes. Ficoll-Paque density-gradient centrifugation was used to isolate PBMCs, with at least 6.5 million obtained per sample. Total RNA was extracted from PBMCs with Trizol reagent, with at least 5 micrograms obtained per sample. For every donor, flow cytometry on a PBMC aliquot measured the percentage of naive CD45RAhigh/CD27high T cells. Library method: 5' RACE. The sequencer listed for this sample is Illumina HiSeq 2500. The second PCR ran for roughly 7 to 11 cycles and used a J-beta primer mix along with a sample-barcoded 5' primer. A template-switch 5' adaptor carrying 12 random nucleotides introduced a unique molecular identifier onto each TCR beta cDNA molecule. At least 2.5 million CDR3-containing paired-end reads were obtained from each sample. The Mint cDNA synthesis kit, primed by a TRBC-specific oligonucleotide, was used to synthesize first-strand cDNA from all RNA. All cDNA was treated with uracil-DNA glycosylase and then went through a first 18-cycle PCR with the universal primers M1SS and BC2_uni_R. From the authors' description of their analysis: For normalization, 1 million high-quality reads, each with a distinct molecular identifier, were randomly selected from each sample. Reads sharing molecular identifiers were discarded rather than binned into consensus sequences. MiTCR, set to a Q25 quality threshold and the strictest error-elimination algorithm, was used for CDR3 identification, clonotype clustering and error correction. A nonparametric unseen species model using Euler transformation provided a lower-bound estimate of total TCR beta diversity. The public reads were reanalyzed by TCRdb: fastp trimming at Q25, MiXCR alignment, in-frame beta chains only. All rows with the same CDR3 protein become a single entry with the most common DNA and genes. These V and J calls originate from TCRdb's pipeline instead of the authors' own analysis. This sample gives roughly 900,000 distinct CDR3 sequences in total; around 26% of them show up just once. Together, the top ten hold 15% to 20% of the sample.

The specimen sequenced was blood. This receptor was obtained from a woman of 80 years or more in good health.

The bases read TGTGCCAGCAGCTTAGTCGGCGGGTTACCCTATGGCTACACCTTC. This is translated as CASSLVGGLPYGYTF. This receptor chain uses TRBV11-2 and TRBJ1-2; the D segment cannot be called with confidence. The CDR3, from cysteine to phenylalanine, totals 15 residues. This entry keeps only the CDR3 DNA: 45 bases, framed from base 1. Looking up the germline V gene yields CDR1 SGHAT and CDR2 FQNNGV. V was cut back by 1 base and J by 4 bases, leaving a gap of 13 bases between them. The full variable domain, completed from the reference TRBV11-2 and TRBJ1-2 proteins outside the CDR3, reads EAGVAQSPRYKIIEKRQSVAFWCNPISGHATLYWYQQILGQGPKLLIQFQNNGVVDDSQLPKDRFSAERLKGVDSTLKIQPAKLEDSAVYLCASSLVGGLPYGYTFGSGTRLTVV.